This record covers a single T cell receptor (beta chain). This clonotype was counted a single time. What this receptor recognizes is not known. Per-nucleotide qualities are absent, and no much larger clonotype sits a single base away. A lone read is weak support. The sample belongs to a study of T cells in Graves' hyperthyroidism and ophthalmopathy (dated by TCRdb to the late 2010s). Notes on the research overall: Peripheral blood was collected at initial diagnosis, before any treatment. To identify distinguishing TCR V-J signatures, a discovery cohort of around 100 patients was used, comprising some 45 with Graves' ophthalmopathy and around 57 with stable Graves' hyperthyroidism. Prospective prediction of ophthalmopathy was tested in an independent validation cohort of approximately 19 hyperthyroidism patients and 15 to 17 patients who later progressed to ophthalmopathy. The 95 to 100 discovery patients were randomly divided into training and test sets at a 7:3 ratio. In about six Graves' hyperthyroidism patients, the study also compared T-cell repertoires from thyroid tissue with T-cell repertoires from blood. Following sampling, methimazole starting at 30 mg daily was given to hyperthyroidism patients, and high-dose intravenous methylprednisolone was given to ophthalmopathy patients. TCR Vbeta CDR3 sequencing of around 130 peripheral blood samples (about 45 ophthalmopathy, approximately 80 hyperthyroidism and approximately 17 progressor patients) is reported in the paper. Study-wide findings and limitations: A 13 V-J signature model separated ophthalmopathy from stable hyperthyroidism, with around 88% sensitivity and about 81% specificity in cross-validation and 80%/75% in testing. In validation, the model predicted progression to ophthalmopathy with 55% to 71% sensitivity and approximately 78% specificity, a median of about 6 months before onset. Sample size was not statistically predetermined, and blinding of investigators to group allocation was not performed. Most expanded thyroid clonotypes (frequency above 0.001) were also detected in blood, suggesting blood repertoires may reflect thyroid immune responses.

Moderately to severely active disease, a Clinical Activity Score of at least 3, a NOSPECS grade of at least 4, and a duration under 3 months were present in ophthalmopathy patients. Exclusion was applied to patients with uncontrolled infections, other autoimmune diseases, pregnancy or lactation. Diagnoses were established on the basis of clinical symptoms, serum thyroxine and TRAb, thyroid ultrasound, and orbital computed tomography. PBMCs were separated from roughly 10 ml of fresh peripheral blood using Ficoll-Paque density gradient centrifugation. Trizol reagent was used to extract total RNA, and RNA quality was then checked on an Agilent 2100 Bioanalyzer. TCR beta CDR3 regions were amplified from RNA transcripts. The TCR CDR3 was subjected to a first round of RT-PCR using the HTBI primer set and the Qiagen OneStep RT-PCR kit. Libraries were constructed in a second round of multiplex PCR, after which size selection and purification were carried out. Sequencing of the libraries was done on an Illumina HiSeq2000 using paired-end 100 bp reads. As for how the authors treated the data: Raw data were processed with SOAPnuke, discarding reads with adapters, uncalled bases, mean Phred below 15, or no exact constant-primer or identifier match. High-quality paired reads were merged using COPE v1.2.5, and each unique nucleotide sequence was defined as a clonotype. Clonotypes were aligned to IMGT TRBV, TRBD and TRBJ reference segments using MiTCR v1.1. The analysis included only V-J combinations with a frequency above 0.0001, which together covered approximately 99% of the repertoires. The TCS score was defined as F50 (clonal expansion) divided by E x V (chaos), with BLOSUM62-based TCRdist calculated between CDR3 peptides within each V-J. Welch's t-statistics and random forest reduced just over 500 V-J features to roughly 13, which were used in a naive Bayes classifier (R e1071). The public sequencing data were trimmed at Q25 with fastp and processed into clonotypes with MiXCR by TCRdb, which kept only in-frame beta chains. Each record represents a unique CDR3 protein, reported with the most common genes and DNA among its rows. In this record, the V and J calls reflect TCRdb's handling and not the investigators' own analysis. Within this sample are about 410,000 distinct CDR3 sequences, with around 13% of them counted one time only. Of the sample, 15% to 20% falls within the top ten clones.

The germline V end is reduced by 0 bases and the J end by 6 bases; junction bases left unmatched: 3. Its CDR3 holds 15 amino acids, cysteine through phenylalanine. Just the 45-base CDR3 DNA is kept, in frame starting at base 1. Based on the germline V gene, the CDR1 and CDR2 sequences are SGHAT and FQNNGV. In this chain, TRBV11-2 is recombined with TRBJ2-7; TRBD2 agrees with 12 junctional bases. The sequence was collected from a woman aged 25-40 years with Graves' ophthalmopathy. Sequencing was carried out using blood. The CDR3 loop reads CASSLELAGGREQYF. The bases read TGTGCCAGCAGCTTAGAACTAGCGGGGGGACGCGAGCAGTACTTC.